This TCR beta chain was recorded in a study of T cell responses to AZD1222 COVID-19 vaccine. For this clone: The antigen is undetermined.

The repertoire was sequenced with immunoSEQ multiplex PCR; TCRdb's copy has only in-frame clones and lacks some. The sample consists of about 42,000 clones, about 91% of them appearing once. Points from the study as a whole: When two AZD1222 doses had been given, Spike-specific TCR breadth and depth rose. Clonal diversity may have been underestimated, and the donors were mostly white British, with more females than males.

J was trimmed by 6 bases and V by 5 bases; bases with no gene match: 11. In germline, CDR1 is SGDLS, CDR2 YYNGEE. The CDR3 totals 15 residues. Doses given second, at about 4 or about 12 weeks, were pooled. The chain recombines TRBV9 with TRBJ2-5; 9 bases map to TRBD1. The source of this sequence is an adult who received the AZD1222 COVID-19 vaccine. The source material was peripheral blood, sampled 28 days after the second AZD1222 dose. CDR3 residues: CASSATGTGPKTQYF. The CDR3 DNA is TGTGCCAGCAGTGCCACCGGGACAGGGCCCAAGACCCAGTACTTC.